These 3 T cell receptor beta chains came from one sample sequenced in a study of beta chain features in type 1 diabetes. Findings of the study overall: The study found moderately but significantly shorter TCRB CDR3s in all four CD4+ subsets of Type 1 diabetes patients.

Their cognate antigens are unknown. Expressed TCRB transcripts were sequenced, since all the RNA that had been isolated was reverse transcribed. Produced via immunoSEQ multiplex PCR; TCRdb's table is partial and in-frame only. The sample contains under 300,000 clones, about 15% of which appear only once. Sequenced sample: naive CD4+ T cells from blood. The receptors come from a man aged 30-40 years with type 1 diabetes.

This clone turned up a few times. The rearrangement links TRBV14 to TRBJ2-2; 9 bases are a match to TRBD1. This CDR3 spans 17 amino acids. Germline V gene data show CDR1 as SGHDN and CDR2 as FVKESK. J was trimmed by 4 bases and V by 6 bases; bases with no gene match: 12. CDR3 DNA: TGTGCCAGCAGGCCCACTACAGGGGGCACTAGCACCGGGGAGCTGTTTTTT. It translates to CASRPTTGGTSTGELFF. Full variable domain (outside the CDR3, taken from reference TRBV14 and TRBJ2-2): EAGVTQFPSHSVIEKGQTVTLRCDPISGHDNLYWYRRVMGKEIKFLLHFVKESKQDESGMPNNRFLAERTGGTYSTLKVQPAELEDSGVYFCASRPTTGGTSTGELFFGEGSRLTVL.

The V and J genes are TRBV5-1 and TRBJ2-3; 10 nucleotides match TRBD2. Germline CDR1 SGHRS, CDR2 YFSETQ. Trimming cost V 0 bases and J 5 bases; bases outside gene matches: 3. CDR3 length: 15 amino acids. The CDR3 nucleotides are TGCGCCAGCAGCTTGGGAGCTAGCGGGGGAGATACGCAGTATTTT. Protein product: CASSLGASGGDTQYF.

The chain has TRBV6-5 and TRBJ2-7; 7 bases fit TRBD1. CDR3 length: 14 residues. Germline V gene lookup returns CDR1 MNHEY and CDR2 SVGAGI. Trimming took 4 bases from V and 3 from J; bases not matched to a gene: 6. CDR3 residues: CASSWGQFNYEQYF. CDR3 sequence (DNA): TGTGCCAGCAGTTGGGGACAGTTCAACTACGAGCAGTACTTC.